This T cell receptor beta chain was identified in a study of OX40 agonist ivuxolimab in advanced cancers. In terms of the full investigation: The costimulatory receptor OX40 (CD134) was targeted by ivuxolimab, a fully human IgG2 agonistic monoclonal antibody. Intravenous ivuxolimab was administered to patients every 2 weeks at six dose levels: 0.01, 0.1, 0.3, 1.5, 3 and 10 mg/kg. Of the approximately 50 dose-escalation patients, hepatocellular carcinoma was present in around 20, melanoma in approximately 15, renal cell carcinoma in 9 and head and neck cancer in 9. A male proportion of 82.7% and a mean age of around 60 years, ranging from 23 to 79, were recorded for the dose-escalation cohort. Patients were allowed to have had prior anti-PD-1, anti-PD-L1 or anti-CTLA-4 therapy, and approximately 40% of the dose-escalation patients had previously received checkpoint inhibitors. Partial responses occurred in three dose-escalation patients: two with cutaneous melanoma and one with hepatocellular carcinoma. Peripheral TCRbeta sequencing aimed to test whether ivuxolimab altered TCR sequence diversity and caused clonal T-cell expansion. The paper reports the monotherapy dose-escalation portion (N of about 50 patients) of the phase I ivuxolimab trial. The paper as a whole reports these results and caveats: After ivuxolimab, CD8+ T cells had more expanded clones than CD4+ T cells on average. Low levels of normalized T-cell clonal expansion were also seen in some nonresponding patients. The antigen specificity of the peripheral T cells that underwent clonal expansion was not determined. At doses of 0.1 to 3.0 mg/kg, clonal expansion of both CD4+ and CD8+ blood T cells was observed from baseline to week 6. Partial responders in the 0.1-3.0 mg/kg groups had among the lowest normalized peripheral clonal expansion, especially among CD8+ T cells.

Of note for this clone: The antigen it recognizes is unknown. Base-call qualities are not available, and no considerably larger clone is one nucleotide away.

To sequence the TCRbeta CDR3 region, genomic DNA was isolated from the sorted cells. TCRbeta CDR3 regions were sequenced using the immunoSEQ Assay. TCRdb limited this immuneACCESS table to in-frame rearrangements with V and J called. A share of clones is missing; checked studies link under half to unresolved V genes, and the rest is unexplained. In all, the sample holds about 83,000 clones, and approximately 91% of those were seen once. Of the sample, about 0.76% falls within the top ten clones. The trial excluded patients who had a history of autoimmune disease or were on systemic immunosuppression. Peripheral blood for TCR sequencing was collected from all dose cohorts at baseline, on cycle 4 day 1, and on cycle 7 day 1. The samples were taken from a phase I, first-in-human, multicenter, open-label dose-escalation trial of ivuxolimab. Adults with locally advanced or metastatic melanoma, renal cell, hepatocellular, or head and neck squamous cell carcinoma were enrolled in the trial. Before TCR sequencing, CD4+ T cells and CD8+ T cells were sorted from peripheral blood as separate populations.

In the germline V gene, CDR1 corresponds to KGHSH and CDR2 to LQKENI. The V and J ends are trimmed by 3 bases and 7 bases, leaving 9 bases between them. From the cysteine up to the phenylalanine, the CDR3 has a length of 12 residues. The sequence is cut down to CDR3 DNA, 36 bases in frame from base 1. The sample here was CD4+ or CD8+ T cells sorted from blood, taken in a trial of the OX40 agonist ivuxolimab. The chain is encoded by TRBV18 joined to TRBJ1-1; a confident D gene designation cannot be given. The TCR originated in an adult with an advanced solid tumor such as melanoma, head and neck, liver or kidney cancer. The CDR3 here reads CASSPMGVEAFF. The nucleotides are TGTGCCAGCTCACCCATGGGAGTTGAAGCTTTCTTT.